These T cell receptor beta chains were read from a single sample in a study of beta chain features in type 1 diabetes. Here immunoSEQ multiplex PCR was the method, and the copy in TCRdb shows in-frame clones only, minus some. The data contain 200,000 to 250,000 clones, 25% to 30% of them singletons. Specimen: central memory CD4+ T cells from blood. These receptors were taken from a man younger than 45 in good health. The CDR3 runs from the conserved cysteine through the conserved F or W. The D gene is left open where the match is weak. Some rows mark clone size as missing; the rest say once, few, many or name a class of expanded clone.

TRBV10-3	13	NA	TRBJ1-1	NA	CAISEARDTEAFF	TGTGCCATCAGTGAGGCGCGGGACACTGAAGCTTTCTTT
TRBV27	18	TRBD1	TRBJ1-6	NA	CASSLSSWRGGFGSPLHF	TGTGCCAGCAGTTTATCGAGCTGGAGAGGGGGCTTTGGTTCACCCCTCCACTTT
TRBV6-1	16	TRBD1	TRBJ2-5	NA	CASSKGGTGRPETQYF	TGTGCCAGCAGTAAAGGGGGGACAGGGCGTCCGGAGACCCAGTACTTC
TRBV28	14	NA	TRBJ2-5	NA	CASSVRGFGETQYF	TGTGCCAGCAGTGTCAGGGGCTTTGGAGAGACCCAGTACTTC
TRBV30	14	NA	TRBJ2-7	NA	CAWKGQDSSYEQYF	TGTGCCTGGAAAGGGCAGGACAGCTCCTACGAGCAGTACTTC
TRBV30	13	NA	TRBJ2-3	NA	CAWSVGASDTQYF	TGTGCCTGGAGTGTCGGGGCCTCAGATACGCAGTATTTT
TRBV7-9	16	NA	TRBJ1-3	few	CASSASRRDSGNTIYF	TGTGCCAGCAGCGCAAGTCGACGGGACTCTGGAAACACCATATATTTT
TRBV7-9	14	NA	TRBJ2-7	many	CASSWGDTTYEQYF	TGTGCCAGCAGCTGGGGGGACACGACCTACGAGCAGTACTTC
TRBV7-2	15	NA	TRBJ2-3	few	CASSLVWSGGDTQYF	TGTGCCAGCAGCCTCGTTTGGTCGGGCGGGGATACGCAGTATTTT
TRBV29-1	12	NA	TRBJ1-5	NA	CSVRGDNQPQHF	TGCAGCGTCCGGGGCGACAATCAGCCCCAGCATTTT
TRBV6-6	16	TRBD2	TRBJ2-1	few	CASSTTSGGAYNEQFF	TGTGCCAGCAGCACAACTAGCGGGGGGGCCTACAATGAGCAGTTCTTC
TRBV11-2	15	TRBD1	TRBJ2-2	NA	CASSLTGANTGELFF	TGTGCCAGCAGCTTAACAGGGGCGAACACCGGGGAGCTGTTTTTT
TRBV29-1	13	NA	TRBJ2-1	NA	CSVEGRSYNEQFF	TGCAGCGTTGAGGGGAGGTCCTACAATGAGCAGTTCTTC
TRBV7-2	15	NA	TRBJ2-1	few	CASSPLDYSYNEQFF	TGTGCCAGCAGCCCCTTGGATTACTCCTACAATGAGCAGTTCTTC
TRBV20-1	11	NA	TRBJ1-2	NA	CSASSDYGYTF	TGCAGTGCTAGTTCAGACTATGGCTACACCTTC
TRBV7-2	14	NA	TRBJ2-3	NA	CASSFGGPTDTQYF	TGTGCCAGCAGCTTCGGGGGACCGACAGATACGCAGTATTTT
TRBV27	14	TRBD1	TRBJ1-3	NA	CASSLSDRGNTIYF	TGTGCCAGCAGTTTATCGGACAGGGGAAACACCATATATTTT
TRBV6-5	15	TRBD1	TRBJ2-7	NA	CASSPRQGAAYEQYF	TGTGCCAGCAGTCCGCGACAGGGGGCAGCCTACGAGCAGTACTTC